These T cell receptor beta chains were read from a single sample in a study of blood T cell repertoires in COVID-19. Repertoires were generated with immunoSEQ multiplex PCR, while TCRdb's copy carries only in-frame clones and drops some. The repertoire holds about 310,000 clones, with around 86% as singletons. Sequencing was done on a sample of peripheral blood. Source of these receptors: a man aged 50-59 years with active or convalescent COVID-19. Each CDR3 is given with its conserved first and last residue. D genes are given only for firm matches. Clone size appears in some rows only: once, few, many, or a class for an expanded clone.

D gene: -
V gene: TRBV5-4
J gene: TRBJ1-1
clone size: -
CDR3 protein: CASSLPSRNTEAFF
CDR3 DNA: TGTGCCAGCAGCTTACCGTCGCGCAACACTGAAGCTTTCTTT

D gene: -
V gene: TRBV19
J gene: TRBJ1-1
clone size: once
CDR3 protein: CASSPTGSTEAFF
CDR3 DNA: TGTGCCAGTAGCCCCACGGGGAGCACTGAAGCTTTCTTT

D gene: TRBD2
V gene: TRBV11-1
J gene: TRBJ2-1
clone size: -
CDR3 protein: CASSLAWTSGGYNEQFF
CDR3 DNA: TGTGCCAGCAGCTTAGCGTGGACTAGCGGGGGATACAATGAGCAATTCTTC

D gene: -
V gene: TRBV20-1
J gene: TRBJ2-7
clone size: -
CDR3 protein: CSAQGTEQYF
CDR3 DNA: TGCAGTGCGCAAGGGACAGAGCAGTACTTC

D gene: TRBD1
V gene: TRBV3-1/TRBV3-2
J gene: TRBJ2-3
clone size: -
CDR3 protein: CASSQDARDSPTQYF
CDR3 DNA: TGTGCCAGCAGCCAAGATGCCCGGGACAGTCCTACGCAGTATTTT

D gene: -
V gene: TRBV13
J gene: TRBJ2-7
clone size: -
CDR3 protein: CASSLGRVLREQYF
CDR3 DNA: TGTGCCAGCAGCTTAGGCCGAGTTCTCCGCGAGCAGTACTTC

D gene: -
V gene: TRBV30
J gene: TRBJ1-2
clone size: -
CDR3 protein: CAWSSGGGYTF
CDR3 DNA: TGTGCCTGGAGCTCGGGCGGGGGCTACACCTTC

D gene: -
V gene: TRBV21-1
J gene: TRBJ2-4
clone size: -
CDR3 protein: CASSIRTSGGLEDKNIQYF
CDR3 DNA: TGTGCCAGCAGCATTCGGACTAGCGGGGGGCTTGAAGACAAAAACATTCAGTACTTC

D gene: -
V gene: TRBV2
J gene: TRBJ2-1
clone size: -
CDR3 protein: CASVGTESSYNEQFF
CDR3 DNA: TGTGCCAGCGTGGGCACAGAGAGCTCCTACAATGAGCAGTTCTTC

D gene: TRBD1
V gene: TRBV28
J gene: TRBJ1-2
clone size: -
CDR3 protein: CASSPRYYPRTGKRRDTF
CDR3 DNA: TGTGCCAGCAGTCCCCGATACTACCCTAGGACAGGGAAACGTCGTGACACCTTC